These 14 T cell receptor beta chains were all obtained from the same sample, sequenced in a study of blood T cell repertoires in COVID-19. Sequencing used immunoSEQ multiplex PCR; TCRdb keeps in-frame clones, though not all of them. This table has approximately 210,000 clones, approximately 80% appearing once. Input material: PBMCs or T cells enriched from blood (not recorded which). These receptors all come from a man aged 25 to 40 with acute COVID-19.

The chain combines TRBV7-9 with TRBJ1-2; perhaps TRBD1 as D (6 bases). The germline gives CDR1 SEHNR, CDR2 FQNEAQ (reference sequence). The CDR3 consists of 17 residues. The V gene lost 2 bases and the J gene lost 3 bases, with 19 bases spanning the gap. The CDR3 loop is CASSLWGRTLSYYGYTF. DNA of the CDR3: TGTGCCAGCAGCTTATGGGGGCGGACCCTAAGCTACTATGGCTACACCTTC.

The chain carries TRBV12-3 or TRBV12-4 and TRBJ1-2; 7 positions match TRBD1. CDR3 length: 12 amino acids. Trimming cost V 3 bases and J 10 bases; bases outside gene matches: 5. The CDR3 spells CASSFGTEPYTF. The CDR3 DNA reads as TGTGCCAGCAGTTTTGGGACAGAGCCCTACACCTTC.

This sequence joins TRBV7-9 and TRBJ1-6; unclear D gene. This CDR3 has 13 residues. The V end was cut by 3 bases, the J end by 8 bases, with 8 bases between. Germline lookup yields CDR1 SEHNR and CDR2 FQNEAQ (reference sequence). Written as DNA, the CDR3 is TGTGCCAGCAGCTTGGTCGAGCATTCACCCCTCCACTTT. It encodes CASSLVEHSPLHF.

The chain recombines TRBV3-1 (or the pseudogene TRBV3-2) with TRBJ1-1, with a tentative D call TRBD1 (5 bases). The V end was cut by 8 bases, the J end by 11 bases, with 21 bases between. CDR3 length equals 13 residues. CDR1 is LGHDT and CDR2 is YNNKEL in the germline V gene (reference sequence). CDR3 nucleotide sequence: TGTGCCAGCCGTCCGGGTACCTCGGAGGGGGCTTTCTTT. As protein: CASRPGTSEGAFF.

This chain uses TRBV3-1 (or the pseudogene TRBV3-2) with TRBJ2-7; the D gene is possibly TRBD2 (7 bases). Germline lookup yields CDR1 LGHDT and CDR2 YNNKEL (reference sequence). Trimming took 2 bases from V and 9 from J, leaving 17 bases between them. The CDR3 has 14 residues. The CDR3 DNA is TGTGCCAGCAGCCAATCTGAGGGGGGGAATGCGCAGTACTTC. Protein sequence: CASSQSEGGNAQYF.

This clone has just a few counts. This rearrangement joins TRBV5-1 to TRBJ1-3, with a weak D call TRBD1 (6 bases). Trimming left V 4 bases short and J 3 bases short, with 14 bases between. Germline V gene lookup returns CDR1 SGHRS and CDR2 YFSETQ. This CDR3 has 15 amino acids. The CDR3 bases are TGCGCCAGCAGCATTGGACAGCTTGTTGGAAACACCATATATTTT. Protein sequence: CASSIGQLVGNTIYF.

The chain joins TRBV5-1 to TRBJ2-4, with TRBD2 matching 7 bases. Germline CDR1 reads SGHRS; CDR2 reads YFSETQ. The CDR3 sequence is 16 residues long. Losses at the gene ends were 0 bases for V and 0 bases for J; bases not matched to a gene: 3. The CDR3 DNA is TGCGCCAGCAGCTTGGAGGCGGGGGTAGCCAAAAACATTCAGTACTTC. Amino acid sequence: CASSLEAGVAKNIQYF.

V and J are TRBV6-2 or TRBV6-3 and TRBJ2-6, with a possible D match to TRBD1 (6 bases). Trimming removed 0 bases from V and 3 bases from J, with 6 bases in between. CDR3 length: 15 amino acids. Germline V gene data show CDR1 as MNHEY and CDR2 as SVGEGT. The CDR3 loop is CASSYSGGGANVLTF. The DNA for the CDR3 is TGTGCCAGCAGTTACTCAGGGGGTGGGGCCAACGTCCTGACTTTC.

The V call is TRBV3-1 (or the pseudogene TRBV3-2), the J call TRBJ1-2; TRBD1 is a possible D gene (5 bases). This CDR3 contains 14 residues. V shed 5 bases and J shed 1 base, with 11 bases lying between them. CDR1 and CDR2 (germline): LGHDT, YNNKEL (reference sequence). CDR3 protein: CASSYGHINYGYTF. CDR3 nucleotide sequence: TGTGCCAGCAGCTACGGACATATTAACTATGGCTACACCTTC.

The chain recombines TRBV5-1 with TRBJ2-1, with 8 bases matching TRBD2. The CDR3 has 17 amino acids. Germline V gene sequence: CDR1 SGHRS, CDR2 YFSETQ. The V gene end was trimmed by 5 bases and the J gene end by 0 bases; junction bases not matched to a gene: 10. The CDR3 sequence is CASSQAGDLLSYNEQFF. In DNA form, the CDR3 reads TGCGCCAGCAGTCAAGCGGGGGACCTTCTCTCCTACAATGAGCAGTTCTTC. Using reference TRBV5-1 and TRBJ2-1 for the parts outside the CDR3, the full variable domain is KAGVTQTPRYLIKTRGQQVTLSCSPISGHRSVSWYQQTPGQGLQFLFEYFSETQRNKGNFPGRFSGRQFSNSRSEMNVSTLELGDSALYLCASSQAGDLLSYNEQFFGPGTRLTVL.

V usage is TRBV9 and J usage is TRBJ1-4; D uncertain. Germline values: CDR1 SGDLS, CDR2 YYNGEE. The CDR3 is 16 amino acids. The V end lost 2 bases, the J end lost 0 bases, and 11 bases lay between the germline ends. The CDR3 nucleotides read TGTGCCAGCAGCGTGGCCATCGGGACAACTAATGAAAAACTGTTTTTT. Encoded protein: CASSVAIGTTNEKLFF.

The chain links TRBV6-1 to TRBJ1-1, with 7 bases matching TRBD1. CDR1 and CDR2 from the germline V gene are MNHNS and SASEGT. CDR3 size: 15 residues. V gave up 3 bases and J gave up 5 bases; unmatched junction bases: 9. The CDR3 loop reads CASSDEGGLSTEAFF. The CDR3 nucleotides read TGTGCCAGCAGTGATGAAGGGGGCCTGAGTACTGAAGCTTTCTTT.

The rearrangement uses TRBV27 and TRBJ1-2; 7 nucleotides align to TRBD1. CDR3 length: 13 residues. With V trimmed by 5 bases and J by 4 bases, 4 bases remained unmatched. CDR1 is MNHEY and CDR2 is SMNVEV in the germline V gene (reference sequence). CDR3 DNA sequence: TGTGCCAGCAGTACGGGACAGAGCTATGGCTACACCTTC. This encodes CASSTGQSYGYTF.

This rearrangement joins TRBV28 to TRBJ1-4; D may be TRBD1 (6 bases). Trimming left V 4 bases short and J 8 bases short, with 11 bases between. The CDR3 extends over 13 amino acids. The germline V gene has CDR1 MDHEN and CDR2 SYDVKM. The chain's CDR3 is CASSYRVGEKLFF. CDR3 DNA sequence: TGTGCCAGCAGTTACAGGGTGGGCGAAAAACTGTTTTTT.